These T cell receptor beta chains were read from a single sample in a study. TCRdb reprocessed the RT-PCR reads via MiXCR and lists one record per CDR3 protein. Among approximately 720,000 distinct CDR3 sequences listed, approximately 15% were seen once. Source material: memory CD4+ T cells from blood. The receptors stem from a female donor in good health, serving as a healthy control. Each CDR3 is given with its conserved first and last residue. The order of the fields is J gene, V gene, D gene, clone size, CDR3 protein, CDR3 DNA. A D gene is named only where the DNA matches it firmly. The listing skips clone size in some rows; elsewhere it reads once, few, many or a size class.

j_call: TRBJ2-1; v_call: TRBV5-5; d_call: -; clone_size: -; cdr3_aa: CASSLGTAKDEQFF; cdr3_nt: TGTGCCAGCAGCTTGGGGACGGCCAAAGATGAGCAGTTCTTC
j_call: TRBJ1-2; v_call: TRBV10-3; d_call: TRBD1; clone_size: few; cdr3_aa: CAISLTGGPEGYTF; cdr3_nt: TGTGCCATCAGCCTGACAGGGGGACCTGAGGGCTACACCTTC
j_call: TRBJ1-6; v_call: TRBV20-1; d_call: -; clone_size: -; cdr3_aa: CSARDELGRDNSPLHF; cdr3_nt: TGCAGTGCTAGAGACGAATTGGGCAGGGATAATTCACCCCTCCACTTT
j_call: TRBJ1-1; v_call: TRBV29-1; d_call: -; clone_size: few; cdr3_aa: CSVEETQNTEAFF; cdr3_nt: TGCAGCGTTGAAGAGACCCAGAACACTGAAGCTTTCTTT
j_call: TRBJ1-5; v_call: TRBV2; d_call: TRBD1; clone_size: once; cdr3_aa: CASTPHEGQGSSNQPQHF; cdr3_nt: TGTGCCAGCACCCCCCACGAAGGACAGGGAAGTAGCAATCAGCCCCAGCATTTT
j_call: TRBJ2-5; v_call: TRBV3-1; d_call: -; clone_size: -; cdr3_aa: CASSQVAGRETQYF; cdr3_nt: TGTGCCAGCAGCCAAGTGGCAGGAAGAGAGACCCAGTACTTC
j_call: TRBJ2-1; v_call: TRBV14; d_call: -; clone_size: -; cdr3_aa: CASSHPNSNEQFF; cdr3_nt: TGTGCCAGCAGCCATCCCAATTCCAATGAGCAGTTCTTC
j_call: TRBJ2-1; v_call: TRBV20-1; d_call: TRBD1; clone_size: many; cdr3_aa: CSARDDRDYNEQFF; cdr3_nt: TGCAGTGCTAGAGATGACAGGGACTACAATGAGCAGTTCTTC
j_call: TRBJ1-6; v_call: TRBV6-6; d_call: -; clone_size: few; cdr3_aa: CASSYKQFNSPLHF; cdr3_nt: TGTGCCAGCAGTTACAAACAGTTTAATTCACCCCTCCACTTT
j_call: TRBJ2-1; v_call: TRBV18; d_call: TRBD2; clone_size: -; cdr3_aa: CASSLAGALLNEQFF; cdr3_nt: TGTGCCAGCTCACTAGCGGGAGCGCTCCTAAATGAGCAGTTCTTC
j_call: TRBJ2-5; v_call: TRBV3-1; d_call: -; clone_size: few; cdr3_aa: CASSQKNQETQYF; cdr3_nt: TGTGCCAGCAGCCAGAAAAACCAAGAGACCCAGTACTTC
j_call: TRBJ1-6; v_call: TRBV7-8; d_call: -; clone_size: few; cdr3_aa: CASSPDEANSPLHF; cdr3_nt: TGTGCCAGCAGCCCAGACGAGGCCAATTCACCCCTCCACTTT
j_call: TRBJ1-1; v_call: TRBV18; d_call: -; clone_size: -; cdr3_aa: CASSPPRTSGTEAFF; cdr3_nt: TGTGCCAGCTCACCACCGAGAACCTCGGGCACTGAAGCTTTCTTT
j_call: TRBJ2-7; v_call: TRBV12-3/TRBV12-4; d_call: TRBD2; clone_size: few; cdr3_aa: CASSLLAGNPYEQYF; cdr3_nt: TGTGCCAGCAGCCTACTAGCGGGGAATCCCTACGAGCAGTACTTC
j_call: TRBJ1-5; v_call: TRBV28; d_call: -; clone_size: many; cdr3_aa: CATQGGGLGNQPQHF; cdr3_nt: TGTGCCACACAAGGGGGAGGTTTGGGCAATCAGCCCCAGCATTTT
j_call: TRBJ2-2; v_call: TRBV6-2/TRBV6-3; d_call: TRBD2; clone_size: few; cdr3_aa: CASSYSPTSPTGELFF; cdr3_nt: TGTGCCAGCAGTTATTCCCCGACTAGCCCTACCGGGGAGCTGTTTTTT
j_call: TRBJ1-5; v_call: TRBV27; d_call: -; clone_size: once; cdr3_aa: CASQARRGYQPQHF; cdr3_nt: TGTGCCAGCCAAGCTCGGAGGGGGTATCAGCCCCAGCATTTT
j_call: TRBJ1-4; v_call: TRBV5-1; d_call: -; clone_size: few; cdr3_aa: CASSFFMGSATNEKLFF; cdr3_nt: TGCGCCAGCAGCTTCTTCATGGGGTCCGCAACTAATGAAAAACTGTTTTTT
j_call: TRBJ1-2; v_call: TRBV11-2; d_call: -; clone_size: few; cdr3_aa: CASSPISRGVNYGYTF; cdr3_nt: TGTGCCAGCAGCCCAATTTCCCGGGGTGTTAACTATGGCTACACCTTC
j_call: TRBJ2-1; v_call: TRBV5-1; d_call: TRBD2; clone_size: few; cdr3_aa: CASNGGGSHNEQFF; cdr3_nt: TGCGCCAGCAACGGCGGGGGTTCCCACAATGAGCAGTTCTTC
j_call: TRBJ1-5; v_call: TRBV12-3/TRBV12-4; d_call: -; clone_size: -; cdr3_aa: CASSSWSDQPQHF; cdr3_nt: TGTGCCAGCAGCTCCTGGAGCGATCAGCCCCAGCATTTT
j_call: TRBJ1-4; v_call: TRBV20-1; d_call: -; clone_size: few; cdr3_aa: CSAGGEKLFF; cdr3_nt: TGCAGTGCGGGGGGCGAAAAACTGTTTTTT
j_call: TRBJ2-7; v_call: TRBV11-1; d_call: TRBD2; clone_size: few; cdr3_aa: CASSLRLAGGTHEQYF; cdr3_nt: TGTGCCAGCAGCTTACGGCTAGCGGGAGGAACCCACGAGCAGTACTTC
j_call: TRBJ2-2; v_call: TRBV10-3; d_call: -; clone_size: -; cdr3_aa: CAISVHTSANTGELFF; cdr3_nt: TGTGCCATCAGTGTACACACCAGCGCGAACACCGGGGAGCTGTTTTTT
j_call: TRBJ2-2; v_call: TRBV12-3/TRBV12-4; d_call: TRBD2; clone_size: few; cdr3_aa: CASSFFRSGTSGARFTGELFF; cdr3_nt: TGTGCCAGCAGTTTTTTTCGCTCCGGGACTAGCGGGGCCCGCTTCACCGGGGAGCTGTTTTTT
j_call: TRBJ2-7; v_call: TRBV3-1; d_call: -; clone_size: -; cdr3_aa: CASSTQQGPYEQYF; cdr3_nt: TGTGCCAGCAGCACCCAACAGGGACCCTACGAGCAGTACTTC
j_call: TRBJ2-7; v_call: TRBV4-1; d_call: -; clone_size: few; cdr3_aa: CASSQAETEGEQYF; cdr3_nt: TGCGCCAGCAGCCAAGCCGAGACAGAAGGCGAGCAGTACTTC